The 6 T cell receptor beta chains in this list originate from one sample, sequenced in a study of spatial heterogeneity in lung cancer. TCRdb reprocessed the 5' RACE reads with MiXCR, giving one entry per CDR3 protein. The sample carries some 54,000 distinct CDR3 sequences, less than 9.5% recorded once. Time point of the sample: blood at routine non-recurrence follow-up after resection. Whole RNA, which was extracted from tumor, nontumor lung tissue or frozen PBMC, was sequenced without any cell sorting. Source: PBMCs, taken at follow-up. These receptors were taken from a female donor with early-stage non-small cell lung cancer.

The genes are TRBV4-1 and TRBJ1-6; no firm D call. CDR3 length: 15 residues. Germline V gene lookup returns CDR1 MGHRA and CDR2 YSYEKL. Between the trimmed V and J ends, which lost 3 bases and 0 bases, there was a span of 6 bases. The CDR3 spells CASSQGSSYNSPLHF. The CDR3, as DNA: TGCGCCAGCAGCCAGGGGAGCTCCTATAATTCACCCCTCCACTTT.

This clonotype was detected only a few times. This chain joins TRBV29-1 and TRBJ1-3; D is unclear. This CDR3 spans 13 amino acids. V lost 2 bases to trimming and J lost 1 base, with 6 bases between them. Germline CDR1 is SQVTM and CDR2 is ANQGSEA. CDR3 in DNA: TGCAGCGTTGAACGGGGTTCTGGAAACACCATATATTTT. It yields the protein CSVERGSGNTIYF.

This clonotype showed up many times. The chain employs TRBV14 and TRBJ1-1; TRBD1 might be the D (5 bases). Germline CDR1 reads SGHDN; CDR2 reads FVKESK. This CDR3 region has 18 residues. Deletions cut 1 base from V and 7 bases from J, with 25 bases between. DNA of the CDR3: TGTGCCAGCAGCCAAGCGCACGGGACGCCGGGATTCCTAGGTGAAGCTTTCTTT. The encoded protein is CASSQAHGTPGFLGEAFF.

This clonotype was recorded many times. J is TRBJ2-3 and V is TRBV2, with unresolved D. The germline CDR1 and CDR2 sequences are SNHLY and FYNNEI. Trimming removed 6 bases from V and 3 bases from J, with 13 bases in between. This CDR3 has 14 amino acids. CDR3 amino acids: CASSLQTRTDTQYF. The CDR3 coding sequence is TGTGCCAGCAGCCTCCAGACGCGGACAGATACGCAGTATTTT.

This clonotype has a count of ten or more. This sequence joins TRBV3-1 and TRBJ2-5; a weak D match, TRBD2 (5 bases). The V end lost 1 base, the J end lost 7 bases, and 13 bases lay between the germline ends. Germline V gene lookup returns CDR1 LGHDT and CDR2 YNNKEL (reference sequence). CDR3 size: 14 residues. This CDR3 is CASSQGSVVGTQYF. The CDR3 coding sequence is TGTGCCAGCAGCCAAGGTAGCGTCGTGGGGACCCAGTACTTC.

There are many counts of this clonotype. The chain joins TRBV29-1 to TRBJ1-2; no definite D call. The V gene's germline CDR1 is SQVTM and CDR2 ANQGSEA. Trimming removed 6 bases at V and 0 bases at J, with 14 bases between. The CDR3 has 14 residues. In nucleotides, the CDR3 is TGCAGCGTCCAGCCTGGGCCAGCTAACTATGGCTACACCTTC. This translates into CSVQPGPANYGYTF.